What follows describes a single TCR beta chain. Clones were sequenced by immunoSEQ multiplex PCR, and TCRdb holds only the in-frame ones, with some missing. The sample yields approximately 81,000 clones, 75% to 90% seen once. V was trimmed by 4 bases and J by 0 bases, leaving 5 bases between them. This CDR3 has 13 amino acids. Germline CDR1 SNHLY, CDR2 FYNNEI. The sample originates from a study of technical replicates of blood from several donors. The sequencing input was PBMCs. The chain combines TRBV2 with TRBJ2-3; D gene ambiguous. This clonotype was sampled from a human donor in good health. Some clones in this sample may be carry-over from other donors' samples. The CDR3 sequence: CASSVTSTDTQYF. CDR3 DNA: TGTGCCAGCAGTGTCACTAGCACAGATACGCAGTATTTT.